Given below is one T cell receptor beta chain in context. Its antigen is unknown. Donors were drawn from the 120-subject validation cohort, separate from the roughly 700-subject first cohort. Clones were read by immunoSEQ multiplex PCR, and TCRdb kept only the in-frame ones, dropping some. Of some 83,000 clones listed, roughly 95% are singletons. V was trimmed by 2 bases and J by 1 base, leaving 7 bases between them. Per the germline V gene, CDR1 is MGHDK and CDR2 is SYGVNS. The CDR3 is 14 amino acids. The data derive from a study of cytomegalovirus exposure and HLA in healthy donors. Study-wide results and limits: There were under 200 TCR beta chains listed as cytomegalovirus-associated. The majority of TCR sequences were rare, yet some public TCRs appeared in many donors.

This rearrangement joins TRBV25-1 to TRBJ2-3, with TRBD1 as a possible D gene (5 bases). Sequenced: PBMCs. The receptor was derived from a woman aged 18-35 years in good health and CMV-seropositive. The CDR3 loop is CASSELQGTDTQYF. CDR3 nucleotide sequence: TGTGCCAGCAGTGAACTACAGGGCACAGATACGCAGTATTTT.